This TCR beta chain is drawn from a study of cytomegalovirus exposure and HLA in healthy donors. Note on this clone: No antigen is known for it.

CDR3 length: 14 amino acids. From germline, CDR1 is SNHLY and CDR2 FYNNEI. J was trimmed by 5 bases and V by 6 bases; bases with no gene match: 9. Study-wide results and caveats: In a later analysis, V- and J-gene trimming of beta chains associated with a DCLRE1C missense variant, replicated independently.

13 Jbeta primers and 60 Vbeta primers were used for the PCR. The method was immunoSEQ multiplex PCR; TCRdb's version includes in-frame clones alone and lacks a portion of them. The sample lists roughly 200,000 clones; 76% were seen once. This clonotype was sampled from a man younger than 30 in good health and CMV-seronegative. Sequenced input: PBMCs. The rearrangement joins TRBV2 to TRBJ1-1, with TRBD1 identical over 7 bases. The DNA of the CDR3 is TGTGCCAGCAGGGACAGTATACAGGGGACTGAAGCTTTCTTT. Amino acids: CASRDSIQGTEAFF.